The 23 T cell receptor beta chains presented below share a single source sample, sequenced in a study of blood T cell repertoires in COVID-19. Clones were read by immunoSEQ multiplex PCR, and TCRdb kept only the in-frame ones, dropping some. The sample consists of about 150,000 clones, 85% of them appearing once. Sequencing was done on a sample of peripheral blood. The receptor source for this set is a woman aged 40 to 50 with active or convalescent COVID-19.

The chain links TRBV5-1 to TRBJ1-5; perhaps TRBD1 as D (5 bases). V lost 2 bases and J lost 2, with 8 bases in between. CDR1 and CDR2 from the germline V gene are SGHRS and YFSETQ. The CDR3 has 14 amino acids. CDR3 DNA: TGCGCCAGCAGCTTCGACAGCCGCAATCAGCCCCAGCATTTT. Its translation: CASSFDSRNQPQHF. The full variable domain, its missing parts supplied by reference TRBV5-1 and TRBJ1-5, is KAGVTQTPRYLIKTRGQQVTLSCSPISGHRSVSWYQQTPGQGLQFLFEYFSETQRNKGNFPGRFSGRQFSNSRSEMNVSTLELGDSALYLCASSFDSRNQPQHFGDGTRLSIL.

The chain recombines TRBV24-1 with TRBJ2-1; a possible D gene is TRBD2 (5 bases). Trimming left V 3 bases short and J 8 bases short, with 13 bases between. CDR1 KGHDR and CDR2 SFDVKD come from the germline V gene. This CDR3 region has 14 residues. CDR3 bases: TGTGCCACCAGTGATAAGCCTAGTAGCGATGAGCAGTTCTTC. It specifies CATSDKPSSDEQFF.

The rearrangement links TRBV4-1 to TRBJ2-2; D call uncertain. The V end was cut by 6 bases, the J end by 10 bases, with 9 bases between. There are 11 residues in the CDR3. Germline lookup yields CDR1 MGHRA and CDR2 YSYEKL. CDR3: CASSLGAELFF. CDR3 sequence (DNA): TGCGCCAGCAGTCTAGGAGCGGAGCTGTTTTTT.

The V call is TRBV7-2, the J call TRBJ1-2; 9 nucleotides line up with TRBD1. Germline CDR1 reads SGHTA; CDR2 reads FQGNSA. This CDR3 contains 17 residues. V lost 5 bases and J lost 6; bases outside the gene matches: 16. The CDR3 reads CASSLGGDRASWNGYTF. The CDR3 DNA follows: TGTGCCAGCAGCCTAGGGGGGGACAGGGCCTCTTGGAATGGCTACACCTTC.

The rearrangement uses TRBV2 and TRBJ2-7; 9 bases match TRBD2. Germline CDR1 is SNHLY and CDR2 is FYNNEI. The CDR3 totals 14 residues. V was pared by 7 bases and J by 1 base, with 5 bases of the junction left unmatched. This CDR3 reads CASIWREGSYEQYF. CDR3 coding DNA: TGTGCCAGCATCTGGCGGGAGGGTTCCTACGAGCAGTACTTC.

This clone was recorded only once. V usage is TRBV30 and J usage is TRBJ2-7; 7 bases align to TRBD1. CDR1 and CDR2 (germline): GTSNPN, SVGIG (reference sequence). Germline trimming cut 2 bases from V and 0 bases from J; bases unmatched to any gene: 4. The CDR3 runs to 14 residues. The CDR3 reads CAWSSGTVSYEQYF. In DNA form, the CDR3 reads TGTGCCTGGAGTTCCGGGACAGTCTCCTACGAGCAGTACTTC.

The chain is built from TRBV25-1 and TRBJ1-6; tentatively, D is TRBD1 (6 bases). CDR3 length: 14 residues. V was shortened by 4 bases and J by 7 bases, with 11 bases between the two germline ends. Per germline, CDR1 MGHDK and CDR2 SYGVNS. DNA of the CDR3: TGTGCCAGCAGTGGAGGGGGGGCGAATTCACCCCTCCACTTT. Its protein is CASSGGGANSPLHF.

This chain links TRBV30 with TRBJ1-2; possible D gene TRBD1, 5 bases. CDR3 length: 11 residues. The V end was cut by 2 bases, the J end by 8 bases, with 9 bases between. Germline CDR1 and CDR2: GTSNPN and SVGIG (reference sequence). The CDR3 region is CAWSLTGGYTF. CDR3 DNA sequence: TGTGCCTGGAGTCTCACAGGAGGCTACACCTTC.

The rearrangement uses TRBV5-1 and TRBJ2-1; D remains unclear. Germline CDR1 and CDR2: SGHRS and YFSETQ. V shed 5 bases and J shed 8 bases, with 8 bases lying between them. This CDR3 contains 11 residues. Written as DNA, the CDR3 is TGCGCCAGCAGTGCGATGGATGAGCAGTTCTTC. It yields the protein CASSAMDEQFF.

V gene TRBV6-4 combines with J gene TRBJ2-3; 9 nucleotides line up with TRBD1. Germline V CDR1 and CDR2: MRHNA, SNTAGT. CDR3 length: 14 residues. Trimming removed 5 bases from V and 1 base from J; junction bases left unmatched: 1. The DNA for the CDR3 is TGTGCCAGCAGTCGGACAGGGGGCACAGATACGCAGTATTTT. Protein sequence: CASSRTGGTDTQYF.

The rearrangement links TRBV13 to TRBJ2-1; D gene ambiguous. The germline V gene encodes CDR1 PRHDT and CDR2 FYEKMQ (reference sequence). CDR3 length equals 15 residues. The germline V and J ends were trimmed by 4 bases and 1 base, with 11 bases remaining between them. In DNA form, the CDR3 reads TGTGCCAGCAGCTCCCTCACCGAGTCCTACAATGAGCAGTTCTTC. Protein product: CASSSLTESYNEQFF.

This chain joins TRBV12-3 or TRBV12-4 and TRBJ1-2; 7 bases align to TRBD1. The CDR3 spans 13 residues. The junction had 8 bases not matched to a gene; V was cut back by 5 bases and J by 8 bases. CDR3 residues: CASSPQGKRGYTF. CDR3 bases: TGTGCCAGCAGTCCACAGGGGAAGAGAGGCTACACCTTC.

V is TRBV15 and J is TRBJ2-1; 12 bases align to TRBD2. Germline V gene sequence: CDR1 LNHNV, CDR2 YYDKDF (reference sequence). The J segment lost 0 bases and the V segment lost 5 bases, leaving 11 bases of the junction unmatched. This CDR3 has 19 amino acids. CDR3 residues: CATSLGLAGTRSSYNEQFF. In DNA, the CDR3 is TGTGCCACCAGCCTGGGACTAGCGGGCACGCGAAGCTCCTACAATGAGCAGTTCTTC.

This chain connects TRBV3-1 (or the pseudogene TRBV3-2) to TRBJ1-1; D ambiguous. V lost 8 bases, J lost 4 bases, and 14 bases lay in between. CDR1 is LGHDT, CDR2 YNNKEL, per germline (reference sequence). CDR3 length: 13 residues. CDR3 residues: CASVVGSGTEAFF. The CDR3 DNA reads TGTGCCAGCGTCGTGGGGAGCGGCACTGAAGCTTTCTTT.

This clone was observed a few times. The chain has TRBV6-5 and TRBJ2-2; D call uncertain. The CDR3 spans 14 residues. CDR1 MNHEY and CDR2 SVGAGI come from the germline V gene. The V gene lost 5 bases and the J gene lost 4 bases, with 11 bases spanning the gap. CDR3 sequence (DNA): TGTGCCAGCAGTCCCTGGGCCAGCACCGGGGAGCTGTTTTTT. Protein product: CASSPWASTGELFF.

The J gene is TRBJ1-6, the V gene TRBV2; TRBD1 aligns across 9 bases. The germline V gene has CDR1 SNHLY and CDR2 FYNNEI. V lost 10 bases, J lost 7 bases, and 5 bases stayed unmatched. This CDR3 comprises 13 residues. This CDR3 reads CATLGQGNSPLHF. The CDR3 DNA is TGTGCCACCCTCGGACAGGGGAATTCACCCCTCCACTTT.

The V gene is TRBV7-2, the J gene TRBJ2-4; D is ambiguous. The germline gives CDR1 SGHTA, CDR2 FQGNSA. CDR3 size: 12 residues. Trimming took off 5 bases at V and 7 bases at J, with 9 bases between the two ends. The CDR3 region is CASSPPGNIQYF. DNA for the CDR3: TGTGCCAGCAGCCCCCCCGGTAACATTCAGTACTTC.

The V gene is TRBV27, the J gene TRBJ2-3; possibly TRBD2 for D (6 bases). The CDR3 spans 14 residues. The V gene lost 6 bases and the J gene lost 0 bases, with 10 bases spanning the gap. Germline CDR1 reads MNHEY; CDR2 reads SMNVEV (reference sequence). The CDR3 region is CASRIAVSTDTQYF. CDR3 DNA: TGTGCCAGCAGAATAGCGGTTAGCACAGATACGCAGTATTTT.

The gene calls are TRBV28 and TRBJ1-5; 10 bases are a match to TRBD1. J was trimmed by 7 bases and V by 5 bases; bases with no gene match: 11. Germline loops: CDR1 MDHEN, CDR2 SYDVKM. This CDR3 is 16 amino acids long. The CDR3 loop reads CASSPRWTGGNQPQHF. The CDR3 bases are TGTGCCAGCAGTCCACGGTGGACAGGGGGGAACCAGCCCCAGCATTTT.

The gene calls are TRBV14 and TRBJ1-4, with D possibly TRBD1 on 5 matching bases. Trimming left V 4 bases short and J 8 bases short, with 11 bases between. The length of the CDR3 is 13 residues. From germline, CDR1 is SGHDN and CDR2 FVKESK. CDR3 DNA sequence: TGTGCCAGCAGCCGACAGTTGGGGGAAAAACTGTTTTTT. Its translation is CASSRQLGEKLFF.

This chain joins TRBV6-6 and TRBJ1-6, with a weak D call TRBD1 (5 bases). The germline CDR1 and CDR2 sequences are MNHNY and SVGAGI (reference sequence). Between the trimmed V and J ends, which lost 7 bases and 9 bases, there was a span of 16 bases. This CDR3 region has 14 residues. The CDR3 loop is CASTPRGEGSPLHF. DNA for the CDR3: TGTGCCAGCACCCCGCGGGGGGAGGGTTCACCCCTCCACTTT.

This clone was observed a handful of times. The gene calls are TRBV7-2 and TRBJ1-1; the D is unclear. Germline lookup yields CDR1 SGHTA and CDR2 FQGNSA. The CDR3 length is 13 residues. The ends were cut back, 3 bases at V and 10 bases at J, with 15 bases in the middle. Here the CDR3 reads CASSFERGVLAFF. CDR3 sequence (DNA): TGTGCCAGCAGCTTCGAGCGAGGTGTGTTAGCTTTCTTT.

For this clone: Within the sample, other DNA sequences also encode this same CDR3. V gene TRBV6-5 combines with J gene TRBJ1-1; D call uncertain. CDR3 length: 12 residues. V lost 6 bases, J lost 5 bases, and 10 bases lay in between. Germline values: CDR1 MNHEY, CDR2 SVGAGI. CDR3 loop: CASRGVRTEAFF. CDR3 nucleotide sequence: TGTGCCAGCAGAGGAGTTAGAACTGAAGCTTTCTTT.